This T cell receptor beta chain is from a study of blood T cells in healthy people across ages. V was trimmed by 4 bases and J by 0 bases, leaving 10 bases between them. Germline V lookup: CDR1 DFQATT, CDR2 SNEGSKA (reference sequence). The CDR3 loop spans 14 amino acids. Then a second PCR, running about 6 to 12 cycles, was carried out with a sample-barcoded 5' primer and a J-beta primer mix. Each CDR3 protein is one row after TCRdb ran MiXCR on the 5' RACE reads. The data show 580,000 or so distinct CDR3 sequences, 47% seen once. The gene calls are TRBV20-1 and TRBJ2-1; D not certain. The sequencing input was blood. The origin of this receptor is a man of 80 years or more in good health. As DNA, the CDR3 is TGCAGTGCTATAATAACTCGCTCCTACAATGAGCAGTTCTTC. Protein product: CSAIITRSYNEQFF.